This T cell receptor beta chain comes out of a study of cytomegalovirus exposure and HLA in healthy donors. As to this clone: Its antigen is as yet unknown.

The primer mix had 60 Vbeta and 13 Jbeta primers. The table came from immunoSEQ multiplex PCR; TCRdb's copy has only in-frame clones and leaves some out. The data contain 130,000 to 150,000 clones, more than 75% of them singletons. The CDR3 is 15 residues long. Trimming stripped 3 bases from V and 5 bases from J, with 14 bases between. Germline V gene sequence: CDR1 MRHNA, CDR2 SNTAGT. Study results and limitations: Later on, an analysis showed TCR association rates differing by HLA locus, with DRB1 the most and HLA-C the fewest. Sequencing likely generated an artifact that appeared as a cluster of highly shared sequence variants. Segments of the TCR beta V type were, in most cases, productive about 87% or about 30% of the time in an earlier analysis.

Material for sequencing was PBMCs. The sequence was collected from a female donor in good health and CMV-seronegative. The chain combines TRBV6-4 with TRBJ1-5; D perhaps matches TRBD1 (6 bases). CDR3 DNA: TGTGCCAGCAGTGAAGCTCAGGGGAACTATCAGCCCCAGCATTTT. Translation: CASSEAQGNYQPQHF.